This T cell receptor beta chain was documented in a study of Tregs in tolerant kidney transplant recipients. Unstimulated regulatory T cells (CD4+CD25+CD127-), CD4+CD25- non-regulatory cells, CD4 and CD8 cells were FACS-sorted from thawed PBMCs. By frequency, this clone is large. The read stops 3 residues short of the end of the CDR3; the missing end is completed from the germline J gene. Sequencing used immunoSEQ multiplex PCR; TCRdb keeps in-frame clones, though not all of them. This repertoire includes 31,000 or so clones. Trimming cost V 2 bases and J 6 bases, with 13 bases left between them. The CDR3 length is 15 residues. Germline V CDR1 and CDR2: MNHNS, SASEGT.

V and J are TRBV6-1 and TRBJ2-2; perhaps TRBD2 as D (5 bases). The sample was CD8+ T cells from blood, taken before the transplant. The receptor was derived from a human donor who received a combined kidney and bone marrow transplant. The CDR3 DNA, read in part, is TGTGCCAGCAGTGAATCGGACCTCGGGGCCGGGGAG. Its translation: CASSESDLGAGE. The CDR3, in full, reads CASSESDLGAGELFF.